Presented here are 8 T cell receptor beta chains from one specimen sequenced in a study of cytomegalovirus exposure and HLA in healthy donors. Data came from immunoSEQ multiplex PCR; TCRdb stores just in-frame clones and leaves some out. Of 80,000 or so clones in the sample, roughly 96% were seen once. The sequenced sample was PBMCs. These receptor sequences come from a woman between 18 and 29 years old in good health and CMV-seronegative.

This clone appeared once. V usage is TRBV5-6 and J usage is TRBJ2-1, with TRBD1 identical over 8 bases. Germline V gene sequence: CDR1 SGHDT, CDR2 YYEEEE. The CDR3 loop spans 14 amino acids. After removal of 0 bases from V and 6 bases from J, the junction contained 2 bases not matched to a gene. The CDR3 spells CASSLGQGANEQFF. CDR3 bases: TGTGCCAGCAGCTTGGGGCAGGGGGCCAATGAGCAGTTCTTC.

The J gene is TRBJ1-2, the V gene TRBV27, with TRBD1 identical over 8 bases. The CDR3 loop spans 15 amino acids. Trimming removed 6 bases from V and 4 bases from J; junction bases left unmatched: 10. In germline, CDR1 is MNHEY, CDR2 SMNVEV (reference sequence). This CDR3 reads CASSPGQGISYGYTF. CDR3 nucleotide sequence: TGTGCCAGCAGCCCTGGACAGGGAATATCCTATGGCTACACCTTC.

J is TRBJ2-1 and V is TRBV6-4; possibly TRBD1 for D (5 bases). Germline V gene lookup returns CDR1 MRHNA and CDR2 SNTAGT. This CDR3 is built from 13 residues. V shed 5 bases and J shed 8 bases, with 13 bases lying between them. The CDR3 nucleotides are TGTGCCAGCAGTTGGCAGGGTAACGATGAGCAGTTCTTC. Translated: CASSWQGNDEQFF.

This clone turned up a few times. The rearrangement joins TRBV6-4 to TRBJ2-3; TRBD2 matches 11 bases. Germline V gene lookup returns CDR1 MRHNA and CDR2 SNTAGT. The CDR3 is 16 residues long. Trimming took 0 bases from V and 4 from J; bases not matched to a gene: 3. The CDR3 sequence: CASSDSASGGPDTQYF. CDR3 DNA: TGTGCCAGCAGTGACTCGGCTAGCGGGGGGCCAGATACGCAGTATTTT.

This chain links TRBV19 with TRBJ2-3; the D gene is possibly TRBD1 (5 bases). Per the germline V gene, CDR1 is LNHDA and CDR2 is SQIVND (reference sequence). With 1 base removed from V and 4 bases from J, the gap between germline ends came to 9 bases. CDR3 length: 14 amino acids. CDR3 region: CASSIGQGPDTQYF. CDR3 DNA sequence: TGTGCCAGTAGTATAGGTCAGGGTCCAGATACGCAGTATTTT.

The J gene is TRBJ1-3, the V gene TRBV4-3, with TRBD1 as a possible D gene (6 bases). The CDR3 is 15 residues long. The ends were cut back, 0 bases at V and 2 bases at J, with 8 bases in the middle. Germline V CDR1 and CDR2: LGHNA, YSLEER. CDR3 in DNA: TGCGCCAGCAGCCAAGATCGGACAGCTGGAAACACCATATATTTT. Translation: CASSQDRTAGNTIYF.

This clone appeared once. V is TRBV19 and J is TRBJ2-7, with unresolved D. The CDR3 totals 14 residues. CDR1 and CDR2 (germline): LNHDA, SQIVND (reference sequence). The germline V and J ends were trimmed by 7 bases and 9 bases, with 22 bases remaining between them. CDR3 region: CASKPTDRYAGQYF. The CDR3 DNA follows: TGTGCCAGTAAACCAACAGACCGGTACGCTGGGCAGTACTTC. The full variable domain, in which reference TRBV19 and TRBJ2-7 provide the parts outside the CDR3, is DGGITQSPKYLFRKEGQNVTLSCEQNLNHDAMYWYRQDPGQGLRLIYYSQIVNDFQKGDIAEGYSVSREKKESFPLTVTSAQKNPTAFYLCASKPTDRYAGQYFGPGTRLTVT.

The genes are TRBV11-2 and TRBJ2-2, with D maybe TRBD2 (7 bases). V lost 4 bases, J lost 8 bases, and 14 bases lay in between. The CDR3 covers 14 residues. Germline values: CDR1 SGHAT, CDR2 FQNNGV. Here the CDR3 reads CASSWGGILGELFF. In DNA form, the CDR3 reads TGTGCCAGCAGCTGGGGGGGCATTTTGGGGGAGCTGTTTTTT.